The entry that follows covers one T cell receptor beta chain sequence. What it recognizes is unknown. The CDR3 has 13 residues. Trimming left V 6 bases short and J 2 bases short, with 10 bases between. Germline lookup yields CDR1 SEHNR and CDR2 FQNEAQ (reference sequence). This specimen belongs to a study of shared clonotypes between healthy human individuals. Study-level results: Sequencing depth was expected to affect clonotype sharing among donors.

Researchers partitioned CD4+ cells into CD45RA+ naive and CD45RA-negative memory subsets. This table comes from immunoSEQ multiplex PCR, and its TCRdb copy is limited to in-frame clones, with some not included. In the table there are 550,000 to 700,000 clones, around four fifths of which are singletons. This clonotype was obtained from a woman aged 25 to 45 in good health. V usage is TRBV7-9 and J usage is TRBJ2-5; D is uncertain. Specimen: memory CD4+ T cells sorted from blood. As for subset: CD45RA-negative fraction. The CDR3 DNA is TGTGCCAGCAGTTTCGAGTCACAAGAGACCCAGTACTTC. This gives the protein CASSFESQETQYF.